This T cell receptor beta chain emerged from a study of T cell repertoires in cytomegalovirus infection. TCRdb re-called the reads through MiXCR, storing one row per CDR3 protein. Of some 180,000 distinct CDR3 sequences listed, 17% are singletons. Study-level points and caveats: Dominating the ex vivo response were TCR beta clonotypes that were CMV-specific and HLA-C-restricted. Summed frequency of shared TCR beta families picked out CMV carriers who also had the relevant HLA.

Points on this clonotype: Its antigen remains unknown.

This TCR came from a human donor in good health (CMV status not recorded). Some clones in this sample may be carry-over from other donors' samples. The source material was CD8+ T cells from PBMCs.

CDR3 coding DNA: TGTGCCAGCAGCCATCAGGGTAGCAGCGAGCAGTACTTC. Translating it yields CASSHQGSSEQYF. This chain uses TRBV14 with TRBJ2-7, with D tentatively TRBD1 (5 bases). Germline V gene sequence: CDR1 SGHDN, CDR2 FVKESK. V dropped 3 bases and J dropped 6 bases, with 12 bases sitting between them. This CDR3 spans 13 amino acids.